What follows is one TCR beta chain and its context. Antigen unknown. This sample stems from a study of cytotoxic CD8 clonotypes in ibrutinib-treated CLL. The study, taken as a whole, reports: Clonality rose at ibrutinib response, held steady in sustained remission, and fell toward baseline at progression. With treatment, public clonotypes, which were uncommon, either contracted or remained stable.

The CDR3 has 18 amino acids. The V segment lost 2 bases and the J segment 1 base; nucleotides outside the gene matches: 14. Germline V gene sequence: CDR1 SGHRS, CDR2 YFSETQ. Profiling relied on immunoSEQ multiplex PCR, and the TCRdb table lists in-frame clones only, not all of them. The sample holds roughly 330,000 clones, about 64% seen once. The sample in question was PBMCs, obtained after 36 months of ibrutinib treatment. V is TRBV5-1 and J is TRBJ1-1, with 7 bases aligning to TRBD1. The receptor comes from a human donor with chronic lymphocytic leukemia. The CDR3 DNA is TGCGCCAGCAGCTTCCCATCAAAACAGGGGATTCAGAACACTGAAGCTTTCTTT. It codes for CASSFPSKQGIQNTEAFF.